These T cell receptor beta chains were read from a single sample in a study of blood T cell repertoires in COVID-19. The method was immunoSEQ multiplex PCR; TCRdb's version includes in-frame clones alone and lacks a portion of them. The sample yields roughly 90,000 clones, roughly 87% seen once. Material for sequencing was peripheral blood. These receptors originate from a woman of 80 years or more with active COVID-19. Both conserved end residues are part of each CDR3. The order of the fields is D gene, CDR3 length, clone size, J gene, V gene, CDR3 DNA, CDR3 protein. A D gene is named only where the DNA matches it firmly. The size of a clone is reported for some rows only, either as once, few or many, or as a class for expanded clones.

D gene: TRBD2; CDR3 length: 17; clone size: NA; J gene: TRBJ2-3; V gene: TRBV3-1/TRBV3-2; CDR3 DNA: TGTGCCAGCAGCCAAGGACGGGGCGGGAGGAGGACAGATACGCAGTATTTT; CDR3 protein: CASSQGRGGRRTDTQYF
D gene: NA; CDR3 length: 16; clone size: NA; J gene: TRBJ1-1; V gene: TRBV5-8; CDR3 DNA: TGTGCCAGCAGCTTGGATATTGCGGGAATGAACACTGAAGCTTTCTTT; CDR3 protein: CASSLDIAGMNTEAFF
D gene: TRBD2; CDR3 length: 15; clone size: NA; J gene: TRBJ2-7; V gene: TRBV7-9; CDR3 DNA: TGTGCCAGCAGCCTGGAACTAGCGATCTTCTACGAGCAGTACTTC; CDR3 protein: CASSLELAIFYEQYF
D gene: NA; CDR3 length: 11; clone size: NA; J gene: TRBJ2-7; V gene: TRBV20-1; CDR3 DNA: TGCAGTGCTGGGCCTTACTACGAGCAGTACTTC; CDR3 protein: CSAGPYYEQYF
D gene: TRBD2; CDR3 length: 15; clone size: once; J gene: TRBJ2-3; V gene: TRBV10-3; CDR3 DNA: TGTGCCGCCGGGACTAGCGCAACTAGCACAGATACGCAGTATTTT; CDR3 protein: CAAGTSATSTDTQYF
D gene: NA; CDR3 length: 15; clone size: NA; J gene: TRBJ1-2; V gene: TRBV10-3; CDR3 DNA: TGTGCCATCAGTGAGTCGGACAGCCCTAACTATGGCTACACCTTC; CDR3 protein: CAISESDSPNYGYTF
D gene: TRBD2; CDR3 length: 14; clone size: NA; J gene: TRBJ2-2; V gene: TRBV7-3; CDR3 DNA: TGTGCCAGCAGCCAGAGCGGGACCGGCGGGGAGCTGTTTTTT; CDR3 protein: CASSQSGTGGELFF
D gene: NA; CDR3 length: 17; clone size: few; J gene: TRBJ1-3; V gene: TRBV7-6; CDR3 DNA: TGTGCCAGCAGCTTATACGGCAGGGCCTCCTCTGGAAACACCATATATTTT; CDR3 protein: CASSLYGRASSGNTIYF
D gene: TRBD1; CDR3 length: 15; clone size: NA; J gene: TRBJ2-5; V gene: TRBV19; CDR3 DNA: TGTGCCAGTAGTATTGTCAGGGGGTACCAAGAGACCCAGTACTTC; CDR3 protein: CASSIVRGYQETQYF
D gene: NA; CDR3 length: 15; clone size: NA; J gene: TRBJ1-5; V gene: TRBV4-3; CDR3 DNA: TGCGCCAGCAGCCAAGTGATGGGAGGCAATCAGCCCCAGCATTTT; CDR3 protein: CASSQVMGGNQPQHF
D gene: TRBD2; CDR3 length: 13; clone size: NA; J gene: TRBJ2-1; V gene: TRBV19; CDR3 DNA: TGTGCCACCCGGGACTACACCTACAATGAGCAGTTCTTC; CDR3 protein: CATRDYTYNEQFF
D gene: NA; CDR3 length: 15; clone size: NA; J gene: TRBJ1-5; V gene: TRBV18; CDR3 DNA: TGTGCCAGCTCTCCGGGGGGGAACCGCAATCAGCCCCAGCATTTT; CDR3 protein: CASSPGGNRNQPQHF
D gene: TRBD2; CDR3 length: 14; clone size: NA; J gene: TRBJ2-5; V gene: TRBV20-1; CDR3 DNA: TGCAGTGCTAGTACGACTAGCGGCCAAGAGACCCAGTACTTC; CDR3 protein: CSASTTSGQETQYF
D gene: NA; CDR3 length: 15; clone size: NA; J gene: TRBJ2-5; V gene: TRBV6-1; CDR3 DNA: TGTGCCAGCAGCGAAGGTATCGTCGGCCAAGAGACCCAGTACTTC; CDR3 protein: CASSEGIVGQETQYF
D gene: TRBD1; CDR3 length: 14; clone size: NA; J gene: TRBJ1-1; V gene: TRBV27; CDR3 DNA: TGTGCCAGCAGTCCAAGACAGGGCCGTACTGAAGCTTTCTTT; CDR3 protein: CASSPRQGRTEAFF
D gene: NA; CDR3 length: 15; clone size: NA; J gene: TRBJ2-3; V gene: TRBV5-6; CDR3 DNA: TGTGCCAGCAGCTCGCCCGGGGGTAGCACAGATACGCAGTATTTT; CDR3 protein: CASSSPGGSTDTQYF
D gene: TRBD1; CDR3 length: 14; clone size: NA; J gene: TRBJ1-2; V gene: TRBV2; CDR3 DNA: TGTGCCAGCAGTGAATTGGGACAGTTCTATGGCTACACCTTC; CDR3 protein: CASSELGQFYGYTF
D gene: TRBD2; CDR3 length: 16; clone size: NA; J gene: TRBJ2-1; V gene: TRBV19; CDR3 DNA: TGTGCCAGTAGTTTCGGCGGGAGGGCCGGGAGGAATGAGCAGTTCTTC; CDR3 protein: CASSFGGRAGRNEQFF
D gene: NA; CDR3 length: 13; clone size: NA; J gene: TRBJ1-1; V gene: TRBV7-2; CDR3 DNA: TGTGCCAGCAGCTTAGAGCGCGGGACTGAAGCTTTCTTT; CDR3 protein: CASSLERGTEAFF
D gene: NA; CDR3 length: 14; clone size: NA; J gene: TRBJ1-3; V gene: TRBV28; CDR3 DNA: TGTGCCAGCAGTGTTTCAGGGTTCGGAAACACCATATATTTT; CDR3 protein: CASSVSGFGNTIYF
D gene: TRBD1; CDR3 length: 14; clone size: once; J gene: TRBJ1-4; V gene: TRBV3-1/TRBV3-2; CDR3 DNA: TGTGCCAGCAGCCAAGCCGGGACAGGGGAAAAACTGTTTTTT; CDR3 protein: CASSQAGTGEKLFF
D gene: NA; CDR3 length: 14; clone size: NA; J gene: TRBJ2-5; V gene: TRBV28; CDR3 DNA: TGTGCCAGCATCGCTGGGGGGAACCAAGAGACCCAGTACTTC; CDR3 protein: CASIAGGNQETQYF
D gene: NA; CDR3 length: 19; clone size: NA; J gene: TRBJ1-5; V gene: TRBV7-9; CDR3 DNA: TGTGCCAGCAGCTTAGGGTCGGGATTAACACTTAATAGCAATCAGCCCCAGCATTTT; CDR3 protein: CASSLGSGLTLNSNQPQHF
D gene: TRBD1; CDR3 length: 13; clone size: NA; J gene: TRBJ1-2; V gene: TRBV10-3; CDR3 DNA: TGTGCCATCAGTCAGGACAGGGGTAGTGGCTACACCTTC; CDR3 protein: CAISQDRGSGYTF
D gene: TRBD2; CDR3 length: 13; clone size: NA; J gene: TRBJ2-5; V gene: TRBV3-1/TRBV3-2; CDR3 DNA: TGTGCCAGCAGCCAGGGGGGGTGGGAGACCCAGTACTTC; CDR3 protein: CASSQGGWETQYF
D gene: NA; CDR3 length: 15; clone size: once; J gene: TRBJ1-2; V gene: TRBV27; CDR3 DNA: TGTGCCAGCAGACGTAGCGGGGAACAGGACTATGGCTACACCTTC; CDR3 protein: CASRRSGEQDYGYTF
D gene: TRBD2; CDR3 length: 17; clone size: NA; J gene: TRBJ2-7; V gene: TRBV7-2; CDR3 DNA: TGTGCCAGCAGCCCCGGGGGGGGAGCGGGAGATATCGACGAGCAGTACTTC; CDR3 protein: CASSPGGGAGDIDEQYF
D gene: TRBD2; CDR3 length: 17; clone size: NA; J gene: TRBJ2-3; V gene: TRBV2; CDR3 DNA: TGTGCCAGCAGGGGACTAGCGGGAGTGGCTAGCACAGATACGCAGTATTTT; CDR3 protein: CASRGLAGVASTDTQYF
D gene: TRBD1; CDR3 length: 16; clone size: NA; J gene: TRBJ2-1; V gene: TRBV28; CDR3 DNA: TGTGCCAGCAGGCAAACAGGGGCGAGCTCCTACAATGAGCAGTTCTTC; CDR3 protein: CASRQTGASSYNEQFF
D gene: NA; CDR3 length: 16; clone size: NA; J gene: TRBJ2-2; V gene: TRBV7-3; CDR3 DNA: TGTGCCAGCAGCTTAACTGTGGCCGCGAACACCGGGGAGCTGTTTTTT; CDR3 protein: CASSLTVAANTGELFF